Below, 5 T cell receptor beta chains from the same sample are listed, as sequenced in a study of T cells in localized non-small cell lung cancer. TCRdb's table, derived via immunoSEQ multiplex PCR, lists solely in-frame clones and lacks some. The data contain about 750 clones, under 25% of them seen just once; the ten biggest clones take up more than 12%. The sample was normal lung tissue next to the tumor, taken before any cancer treatment. The receptors stem from a female donor aged 60 or older with stage I lung adenocarcinoma.

The chain employs TRBV19 and TRBJ2-1, with a weak D call TRBD2 (5 bases). Germline assignment: CDR1 LNHDA and CDR2 SQIVND (reference sequence). With 3 bases removed from V and 0 bases from J, the gap between germline ends came to 6 bases. The CDR3 contains 14 residues. The CDR3 coding sequence is TGTGCCAGTAGTATGGGGAGCTCCTACAATGAGCAGTTCTTC. This sequence encodes CASSMGSSYNEQFF.

Relative to its sample, this clone is large. V gene TRBV11-3 combines with J gene TRBJ2-1; 11 bases map to TRBD2. The CDR3 spans 19 residues. Unmatched junction bases numbered 15, after V lost 5 bases and J lost 3 bases. Germline lookup yields CDR1 SGHNT and CDR2 YENEEA. The CDR3 region is CASSQGYSGGASYYNEQFF. The DNA for the CDR3 is TGTGCCAGCAGCCAAGGTTATAGCGGGGGGGCGTCTTACTACAATGAGCAGTTCTTC.

The CDR3 DNA is TGTGCCTATTTACGACGAGGTACAGGCAATGAGCAGTTCTTC. Its translation is CAYLRRGTGNEQFF. The V call is TRBV30, the J call TRBJ2-1; tentatively, D is TRBD1 (5 bases). V lost 7 bases to trimming and J lost 6 bases, with 19 bases between them. The CDR3 extends over 14 amino acids. Germline V gene data show CDR1 as GTSNPN and CDR2 as SVGIG (reference sequence).

The genes are TRBV19 and TRBJ2-7, with 8 bases fitting TRBD1. The CDR3 covers 14 residues. J lost 3 bases, V lost 3 bases, and 4 bases had no gene match. Germline V gene sequence: CDR1 LNHDA, CDR2 SQIVND (reference sequence). The CDR3 DNA follows: TGTGCCAGTAGTATTGGACAGGGCGTCTACGAGCAGTACTTC. Protein sequence: CASSIGQGVYEQYF.

This chain uses TRBV11-3 with TRBJ2-7, with 7 bases aligning to TRBD1. V trimming: 5 bases; J trimming: 2 bases; junction bases outside the gene matches: 9. Germline loops: CDR1 SGHNT, CDR2 YENEEA. The CDR3 sequence is 15 residues long. CDR3 loop: CASSGDSPQPYEQYF. DNA of the CDR3: TGTGCCAGCAGCGGGGACAGCCCACAACCCTACGAGCAGTACTTC. Looking up the rest from reference TRBV11-3 and TRBJ2-7 gives the full variable domain: EAGVVQSPRYKIIEKKQPVAFWCNPISGHNTLYWYLQNLGQGPELLIRYENEEAVDDSQLPKDRFSAERLKGVDSTLKIQPAELGDSAVYLCASSGDSPQPYEQYFGPGTRLTVT.